This TCR beta chain was found in a study of cytomegalovirus exposure and HLA in healthy donors. Points from the study as a whole: A previous analysis found most TCR beta V segments productive roughly 87% or roughly 30% of the time.

In the PCR, 60 Vbeta and 13 Jbeta primers were used. The method was immunoSEQ multiplex PCR; TCRdb's version includes in-frame clones alone and lacks a portion of them. This table holds almost 200,000 clones, about four fifths found once. A note on this clone: Its antigen remains unidentified.

Unmatched junction bases numbered 8, after V lost 3 bases and J lost 0 bases. In germline, CDR1 is LNHDA, CDR2 SQIVND (reference sequence). This CDR3 is 17 amino acids long. The receptor's source is a male donor in good health and CMV-seropositive. V is TRBV19 and J is TRBJ1-5; 7 nucleotides match TRBD1. Sequencing was carried out using PBMCs. CDR3 DNA sequence: TGTGCCAGTAGTATCCGACAGGGATACCCTAGCAATCAGCCCCAGCATTTT. Residues: CASSIRQGYPSNQPQHF.